This record looks at one TCR beta chain sequence and its context. Its antigen is currently unknown. This entry is derived from a study of regulatory and conventional T cells in RAG deficiency. This CDR3 is 15 amino acids long. V shed 10 bases and J shed 1 base, with 17 bases lying between them. The germline gives CDR1 WNHNN, CDR2 SYGVQD (reference sequence). Regulatory T cells were sorted from blood as CD4+ CD25-high CD127-low cells. Some clones are missing from TCRdb's copy, which holds only in-frame ones; the method was immunoSEQ multiplex PCR. The sample shows about 9,400 clones, roughly nine tenths of them seen only once. The study, taken as a whole, reports: Compared with controls, unique Treg TCR beta sequences dropped roughly 94-fold in Omenn syndrome and CID/AS. Patient subsets had shorter CDR3s; Omenn Treg-Tconv overlap exceeded 80%. Shannon entropy was markedly lower and Simpson indices higher in RAG-deficient patients than control T-cell subsets.

Another study also made use of these data, one on regulatory T cells. That source reports: The primer mix had 52 TRBV and 13 TRBJ primers. Regulatory T cells showed the strongest V-J pair restriction and V/J gene skewing among patient repertoires.

The sequence was obtained from a human donor in good health. Sequenced sample: Tregs sorted from blood. The rearrangement links TRBV10-1 to TRBJ1-5; tentatively, D is TRBD1 (5 bases). The CDR3 loop is CAIPRPGGSNQPQHF. Written as DNA, the CDR3 is TGCGCCATCCCTCGGCCCGGGGGGAGCAATCAGCCCCAGCATTTT.